Listed below are T cell receptor beta chains from one sample, sequenced in a study of graft-versus-host responses after intestinal transplantation. This table comes from immunoSEQ multiplex PCR, and its TCRdb copy is limited to in-frame clones, with some not included. The sample holds 8,000 or so clones; around 92% are singletons and the top ten take about 1.5%. The sample here was PBMCs, taken around 30 days after intestinal transplant. These receptors originate from a human patient who received an intestinal transplant, so some T cells may come from the graft donor. The CDR3 runs from the conserved cysteine through the conserved F or W. Each record gives: D gene, V gene, J gene, clone size, CDR3 DNA, CDR3 protein. The D gene is left open where the match is weak. Clone size is shown for a subset of rows, as once, few, many or a class of expanded clone.

d_gene: -
v_gene: TRBV21-1
j_gene: TRBJ1-2
abundance: few
CDR3nt: TGTGCCAGCAGCAAACTGACAAACTATGGCTACACCTTC
CDR3aa: CASSKLTNYGYTF

d_gene: -
v_gene: TRBV29-1
j_gene: TRBJ2-7
abundance: -
CDR3nt: TGCAGCGTTGAGACCCCGGGACCTTCCTACGAGCAGTACTTC
CDR3aa: CSVETPGPSYEQYF

d_gene: -
v_gene: TRBV5-5
j_gene: TRBJ2-1
abundance: -
CDR3nt: TGTGCCAGCAGCTTGGGGTTCTACAATGAGCAGTTCTTC
CDR3aa: CASSLGFYNEQFF

d_gene: TRBD2
v_gene: TRBV5-5
j_gene: TRBJ2-3
abundance: -
CDR3nt: TGTGCCAGCAGCTTGGTTCTAGCGGTTTACACAGATACGCAGTATTTT
CDR3aa: CASSLVLAVYTDTQYF

d_gene: -
v_gene: TRBV13
j_gene: TRBJ1-1
abundance: -
CDR3nt: TGTGCCAGCAGCTTAGGACACAAGGGCACTGAAGCTTTCTTT
CDR3aa: CASSLGHKGTEAFF

d_gene: -
v_gene: TRBV6-5
j_gene: TRBJ1-1
abundance: -
CDR3nt: TGTGCCAGCAGTTACACAAGTAACACTGAAGCTTTCTTT
CDR3aa: CASSYTSNTEAFF

d_gene: TRBD1
v_gene: TRBV4-1
j_gene: TRBJ1-2
abundance: -
CDR3nt: TGCGCCAGCAGCCAAGATTCCGGACAGGGAAACTATGGCTACACCTTC
CDR3aa: CASSQDSGQGNYGYTF

d_gene: TRBD1
v_gene: TRBV11-3
j_gene: TRBJ2-1
abundance: -
CDR3nt: TGTGCCAGCAGCCCGACAGGGAGCTCCTACAATGAGCAGTTCTTC
CDR3aa: CASSPTGSSYNEQFF

d_gene: -
v_gene: TRBV27
j_gene: TRBJ2-7
abundance: -
CDR3nt: TGTGCCAGCAGTGGCAGGGGAACCTACGAGCAGTACTTC
CDR3aa: CASSGRGTYEQYF

d_gene: -
v_gene: TRBV5-4
j_gene: TRBJ1-1
abundance: -
CDR3nt: TGTGCCAGCAGCTTGGCCTTTACGGGGCTGAGCACTGAAGCTTTCTTT
CDR3aa: CASSLAFTGLSTEAFF

d_gene: TRBD1
v_gene: TRBV19
j_gene: TRBJ1-2
abundance: -
CDR3nt: TGTGCCAGTAGTAGCCAGACAGGGATTTACTATGGCTACACCTTC
CDR3aa: CASSSQTGIYYGYTF

d_gene: TRBD2
v_gene: TRBV9
j_gene: TRBJ2-3
abundance: -
CDR3nt: TGTGCCAGCAGCGTAGAACCGGGGGGAAACACAGATACGCAGTATTTT
CDR3aa: CASSVEPGGNTDTQYF

d_gene: TRBD1
v_gene: TRBV7-9
j_gene: TRBJ1-1
abundance: few
CDR3nt: TGTGCCAGCAGCCTGGGACAGCTGAACACTGAAGCTTTCTTT
CDR3aa: CASSLGQLNTEAFF

d_gene: -
v_gene: TRBV5-6
j_gene: TRBJ2-5
abundance: -
CDR3nt: TGTGCCAGCAGCCCCCAAAGTGGGGAGACCCAGTACTTC
CDR3aa: CASSPQSGETQYF

d_gene: -
v_gene: TRBV11-2
j_gene: TRBJ2-1
abundance: -
CDR3nt: TGTGCCAGCAGCTTTATCGAGGACCCAGACAATGAGCAGTTCTTC
CDR3aa: CASSFIEDPDNEQFF

d_gene: -
v_gene: TRBV19
j_gene: TRBJ1-1
abundance: -
CDR3nt: TGTGCCAGTAGTGACCGGACAGACCGAGAAGCTTTCTTT
CDR3aa: CASSDRTDREAFF

d_gene: -
v_gene: TRBV15
j_gene: TRBJ1-3
abundance: -
CDR3nt: TGTGCCACCAGCAGAGCACACTACTCTGGAAACACCATATATTTT
CDR3aa: CATSRAHYSGNTIYF

d_gene: -
v_gene: TRBV2
j_gene: TRBJ2-7
abundance: -
CDR3nt: TGTGCCAGCCTAAAGAGGAACAGGCAGTACTTC
CDR3aa: CASLKRNRQYF

d_gene: TRBD2
v_gene: TRBV6-4
j_gene: TRBJ2-3
abundance: -
CDR3nt: TGTGCCAGCAGTGACGGGACTAGCGGCACAGATACGCAGTATTTT
CDR3aa: CASSDGTSGTDTQYF

d_gene: -
v_gene: TRBV5-1
j_gene: TRBJ2-7
abundance: -
CDR3nt: TGCGCCAGCAGACAGGGGCAGTACTTC
CDR3aa: CASRQGQYF

d_gene: -
v_gene: TRBV5-4
j_gene: TRBJ2-4
abundance: -
CDR3nt: TGTGCCAGCAGCTCGGGCCCCTATAGGGCCAAAAACATTCAGTACTTC
CDR3aa: CASSSGPYRAKNIQYF

d_gene: -
v_gene: TRBV6-5
j_gene: TRBJ1-2
abundance: -
CDR3nt: TGTGCCAGCAGTTGGAGGGGTGGCTACACCTTC
CDR3aa: CASSWRGGYTF

d_gene: -
v_gene: TRBV7-7
j_gene: TRBJ2-2
abundance: -
CDR3nt: TGTGCCAGCAGCCCCATTAACGGGGTAAGAGGGGAGCTGTTTTTT
CDR3aa: CASSPINGVRGELFF

d_gene: -
v_gene: TRBV5-1
j_gene: TRBJ1-1
abundance: -
CDR3nt: TGCGCCAGCAGCCCGTTCATGGGGCCCACTGAAGCTTTCTTT
CDR3aa: CASSPFMGPTEAFF

d_gene: -
v_gene: TRBV15
j_gene: TRBJ1-5
abundance: -
CDR3nt: TGTGCCACCACCGGGACATCTTATAGCAATCAGCCCCAGCATTTT
CDR3aa: CATTGTSYSNQPQHF

d_gene: -
v_gene: TRBV19
j_gene: TRBJ1-1
abundance: -
CDR3nt: TGTGCCAGTAGTGCGATACAGGGAGGAGGCACTGAAGCTTTCTTT
CDR3aa: CASSAIQGGGTEAFF

d_gene: TRBD1
v_gene: TRBV7-9
j_gene: TRBJ2-5
abundance: -
CDR3nt: TGTGCCTCCTCCGGTAGGGACAGACAAGAGACCCAGTACTTC
CDR3aa: CASSGRDRQETQYF

d_gene: -
v_gene: TRBV19
j_gene: TRBJ2-6
abundance: -
CDR3nt: TGTGCCGCACAACAGGGGGCCAACGTCCTGACTTTC
CDR3aa: CAAQQGANVLTF

d_gene: -
v_gene: TRBV7-6
j_gene: TRBJ2-5
abundance: -
CDR3nt: TGTGCCAGCAGCCCAACAGGGAGAGGTCAAGAGACCCAGTACTTC
CDR3aa: CASSPTGRGQETQYF

d_gene: -
v_gene: TRBV6-1
j_gene: TRBJ1-6
abundance: few
CDR3nt: TGTGCCAGCAGTGTGAGCGGGATAAATTCACCCCTCCACTTT
CDR3aa: CASSVSGINSPLHF

d_gene: TRBD1
v_gene: TRBV11-2
j_gene: TRBJ2-3
abundance: once
CDR3nt: TGTGCCAGCAGCTTAGACCCCGACAGGGGCGAGGGTACGCAGTATTTT
CDR3aa: CASSLDPDRGEGTQYF